These 10 T cell receptor beta chains originate from one sample sequenced in a study of technical replicates of blood from several donors. The repertoire was sequenced with immunoSEQ multiplex PCR; TCRdb's copy has only in-frame clones and lacks some. The sample has 84,000 or so clones, about 92% seen once. Material: T cells isolated from PBMCs. The source is a human donor in good health.

V and J are TRBV9 and TRBJ2-7; D gene uncertain. CDR3 length: 15 residues. The ends were cut back, 3 bases at V and 0 bases at J, with 13 bases in the middle. Germline CDR1 is SGDLS and CDR2 is YYNGEE. CDR3 sequence: CASSATGSSSYEQYF. For the CDR3, the DNA is TGTGCCAGCAGCGCCACCGGGTCTTCCTCCTACGAGCAGTACTTC. Full variable domain (outside the CDR3, taken from reference TRBV9 and TRBJ2-7): DSGVTQTPKHLITATGQRVTLRCSPRSGDLSVYWYQQSLDQGLQFLIQYYNGEERAKGNILERFSAQQFPDLHSELNLSSLELGDSALYFCASSATGSSSYEQYFGPGTRLTVT.

V is TRBV2 and J is TRBJ1-5; no clear D gene. The length of the CDR3 is 13 residues. CDR1 is SNHLY, CDR2 FYNNEI, per germline. V lost 7 bases and J 2 bases, leaving 9 bases between the germline ends. CDR3 nucleotide sequence: TGTGCCAGCAAGAGATTAGGCAATCAGCCCCAGCATTTT. Translated: CASKRLGNQPQHF.

The J gene is TRBJ2-2, the V gene TRBV27; D unclear. Between the trimmed V and J ends, which lost 5 bases and 2 bases, there was a span of 6 bases. CDR1 is MNHEY, CDR2 SMNVEV, per germline (reference sequence). This CDR3 contains 13 residues. CDR3 bases: TGTGCCAGCAGTATCCTCAACACCGGGGAGCTGTTTTTT. This gives the protein CASSILNTGELFF.

The genes are TRBV5-8 and TRBJ2-3; 9 nucleotides agree with TRBD2. This CDR3 comprises 17 residues. CDR1 and CDR2 (germline): SGHTS, YDEGEE. With V trimmed by 7 bases and J by 2 bases, 14 bases remained unmatched. The CDR3 loop reads CASGQPPGLAITDTQYF. The CDR3 region has the DNA TGTGCCAGCGGACAACCACCGGGACTAGCTATCACAGATACGCAGTATTTT.

The rearrangement uses TRBV11-3 and TRBJ1-2; TRBD1 aligns across 8 bases. CDR3 length equals 14 residues. Germline loops: CDR1 SGHNT, CDR2 YENEEA. With V trimmed by 5 bases and J by 7 bases, 9 bases remained unmatched. The CDR3 here is CASSPRGPGSGYTF. As DNA, the CDR3 is TGTGCCAGCAGCCCCAGGGGGCCGGGATCTGGCTACACCTTC.

This sequence joins TRBV5-5 and TRBJ1-2; weak D call: TRBD1 (5 bases). This CDR3 has 13 residues. Looked up from germline, CDR1 is SGHKS and CDR2 is YYEKEE (reference sequence). V lost 0 bases and J lost 8, with 11 bases in between. The CDR3 DNA sequence: TGTGCCAGCAGCTTGGCACAGGAGAGGGGCTACACCTTC. This encodes CASSLAQERGYTF.

The genes are TRBV5-1 and TRBJ2-7, with D tentatively TRBD2 (6 bases). CDR1 SGHRS and CDR2 YFSETQ come from the germline V gene. The CDR3 is 16 residues long. The V and J ends lost 2 bases and 3 bases respectively, with 18 bases between them. CDR3 sequence reads: CASSLGAASGVYEQYF. Here the CDR3 DNA reads TGCGCCAGCAGCTTAGGGGCCGCTTCGGGAGTCTACGAGCAGTACTTC.

The rearrangement links TRBV28 to TRBJ2-1; 10 positions agree with TRBD2. Germline loops: CDR1 MDHEN, CDR2 SYDVKM. The CDR3 is made up of 17 amino acids. V lost 6 bases to trimming and J lost 8 bases; unmatched junction nucleotides: 16. The CDR3 DNA reads as TGTGCCAGCAGCCCCCCTAGCGGGAGTGTCGTTAACGATGAGCAGTTCTTC. Its translation is CASSPPSGSVVNDEQFF.

The genes are TRBV10-2 and TRBJ2-7, with TRBD2 matching 8 bases. Germline trimming cut 4 bases from V and 6 bases from J; bases unmatched to any gene: 5. Germline V lookup: CDR1 WSHSY, CDR2 SAAADI. CDR3 size: 13 residues. The CDR3 sequence is CASSVAGGPEQYF. The CDR3 DNA is TGCGCCAGCAGTGTTGCGGGAGGTCCCGAGCAGTACTTC.

CDR3 in amino acids: CASSLGVDRAVDGYTF. CDR3 in DNA: TGTGCCAGCAGCTTAGGGGTGGACAGGGCCGTTGATGGCTACACCTTC. The rearrangement links TRBV11-3 to TRBJ1-2; 8 positions match TRBD1. The CDR3 is 16 amino acids. Per germline, CDR1 SGHNT and CDR2 YENEEA. With 1 base clipped from V and 6 bases from J, the junction kept 10 bases outside the gene matches.